One TCR beta chain is described in this entry. The data stem from a study of regulatory T cells in long-lasting Graves disease. The authors built TCR beta libraries using iRepertoire HTBI primers and Arm-PCR of CDR3 regions. TCRdb processed the multiplex PCR reads anew with MiXCR; each CDR3 protein has one entry. This table holds roughly 530,000 distinct CDR3 sequences, roughly 15% found once. V lost 4 bases to trimming and J lost 0 bases, with 21 bases between them. The germline gives CDR1 MNHGY, CDR2 SVAAGI. The CDR3 has 19 residues. Time point specified: newly diagnosed GD, antithyroid drugs for less than 3 months. Extracted PBMC RNA gave rise to the TCR library. These same data were also listed under a study on T cells in Graves' hyperthyroidism and ophthalmopathy.

The chain is built from TRBV6-9 and TRBJ1-4; a weak D match, TRBD1 (5 bases). The clonotype comes from a woman between 40 and 65 years old with Graves disease. This specimen consisted of peripheral blood mononuclear cells (PBMCs), obtained at new diagnosis, from a patient treated with antithyroid drugs. CDR3 residues: CASSFTYGANYATNEKLFF. CDR3 DNA: TGTGCCAGCAGTTTCACCTACGGGGCTAATTATGCAACTAATGAAAAACTGTTTTTT.